The 12 T cell receptor beta chains in this list originate from one sample, sequenced in a study of monozygotic twins with cystic fibrosis. Profiling relied on immunoSEQ multiplex PCR, and the TCRdb table lists in-frame clones only, not all of them. This repertoire shows 9,500 to 13,000 clones, over 99% found once; its top ten account for around 0.4%. Material for sequencing was blood. The source of these receptors is a man younger than 35 with cystic fibrosis.

The chain couples TRBV7-9 to TRBJ2-7; D is unresolved. Trimming took off 1 base at V and 5 bases at J, with 6 bases between the two ends. The CDR3 sequence is 12 residues long. Germline assignment: CDR1 SEHNR and CDR2 FQNEAQ (reference sequence). CDR3 in DNA: TGTGCCAGCAGCTTAGGACCCCACGAGCAGTACTTC. Its protein product is CASSLGPHEQYF. Full variable domain (rest looked up from reference TRBV7-9 and TRBJ2-7): DTGVSQNPRHKITKRGQNVTFRCDPISEHNRLYWYRQTLGQGPEFLTYFQNEAQLEKSRLLSDRFSAERPKGSFSTLEIQRTEQGDSAMYLCASSLGPHEQYFGPGTRLTVT.

This chain connects TRBV6-1 to TRBJ1-3; TRBD1 agrees at 7 bases. Germline assignment: CDR1 MNHNS and CDR2 SASEGT. With V trimmed by 10 bases and J by 4 bases, 10 bases remained unmatched. This CDR3 is built from 14 residues. CDR3 sequence (DNA): TGTGCCACCGACAACAGGGGTACCGGAAACACCATATATTTT. It encodes CATDNRGTGNTIYF.

This clone was detected once. This chain joins TRBV19 and TRBJ2-7; D is perhaps TRBD1 (6 bases). This CDR3 region has 14 residues. Trimming removed 3 bases from V and 4 bases from J, with 13 bases in between. Germline CDR1 reads LNHDA; CDR2 reads SQIVND (reference sequence). CDR3 in DNA: TGTGCCAGTAGTATCCGGCAGGGGCGGTACGAGCAGTACTTC. It specifies CASSIRQGRYEQYF.

V usage is TRBV7-9 and J usage is TRBJ1-5; TRBD1 might be the D (5 bases). Trimming removed 1 base at V and 9 bases at J, with 10 bases between. Germline CDR1 is SEHNR and CDR2 is FQNEAQ (reference sequence). CDR3 length equals 13 residues. For the CDR3, the DNA is TGTGCCAGCAGCTTAGGGTCGGGGCGGCCCCAGCATTTT. Encoded protein: CASSLGSGRPQHF.

V usage is TRBV15 and J usage is TRBJ2-7; D ambiguous. The CDR3 has 15 residues. CDR1 and CDR2 (germline): LNHNV, YYDKDF (reference sequence). The germline V and J ends were trimmed by 0 bases and 2 bases, with 11 bases remaining between them. The CDR3 spells CATSRDRGSTYEQYF. Written as DNA, the CDR3 is TGTGCCACCAGCAGAGATCGTGGCTCAACCTACGAGCAGTACTTC. Drawing the rest from reference TRBV15 and TRBJ2-7, the complete variable domain is DAMVIQNPRYQVTQFGKPVTLSCSQTLNHNVMYWYQQKSSQAPKLLFHYYDKDFNNEADTPDNFQSRRPNTSFCFLDIRSPGLGDTAMYLCATSRDRGSTYEQYFGPGTRLTVT.

The J gene is TRBJ2-7, the V gene TRBV25-1, with D maybe TRBD1 (5 bases). Trimming left V 1 base short and J 4 bases short, with 11 bases between. From germline, CDR1 is MGHDK and CDR2 SYGVNS. This CDR3 has 14 amino acids. CDR3 in amino acids: CASSELLGPYEQYF. CDR3 coding DNA: TGTGCCAGCAGTGAATTATTGGGGCCTTACGAGCAGTACTTC.

The chain recombines TRBV30 with TRBJ1-2, with a tentative D call TRBD1 (5 bases). V dropped 2 bases and J dropped 1 base, with 5 bases sitting between them. Germline values: CDR1 GTSNPN, CDR2 SVGIG (reference sequence). This CDR3 has 12 amino acids. CDR3 nucleotide sequence: TGTGCCTGGAGTAGGGGTAACTATGGCTACACCTTC. Protein product: CAWSRGNYGYTF.

The chain has TRBV14 and TRBJ2-3; D is uncertain. The CDR3 sequence is 14 residues long. V was trimmed by 1 base and J by 0 bases, leaving 5 bases between them. The germline CDR1 and CDR2 sequences are SGHDN and FVKESK. DNA for the CDR3: TGTGCCAGCAGCCAAGTAATAAGCACAGATACGCAGTATTTT. Translated: CASSQVISTDTQYF.

This clone has a single count. This sequence joins TRBV7-6 and TRBJ2-7; D unresolved. Trimming removed 1 base from V and 3 bases from J, with 7 bases in between. This CDR3 is built from 13 residues. Germline CDR1 SGHVS, CDR2 FNYEAQ. CDR3 bases: TGTGCCAGCAGCTTAGTTGCCGGCTACGAGCAGTACTTC. Its translation is CASSLVAGYEQYF.

The rearrangement joins TRBV14 to TRBJ1-1; 7 bases align to TRBD1. Germline trimming cut 4 bases from V and 5 bases from J; bases unmatched to any gene: 7. This CDR3 is 14 amino acids long. Germline assignment: CDR1 SGHDN and CDR2 FVKESK. CDR3 nucleotide sequence: TGTGCCAGCAGCCGAAACAGGGGAGGAACTGAAGCTTTCTTT. Residues: CASSRNRGGTEAFF.

V gene TRBV4-3 combines with J gene TRBJ1-1, with 7 bases aligning to TRBD1. The germline V gene encodes CDR1 LGHNA and CDR2 YSLEER. The CDR3 extends over 16 amino acids. Trimming removed 0 bases from V and 7 bases from J; junction bases left unmatched: 11. The CDR3 protein is CASSQEMGRGGFEAFF. CDR3 nucleotide sequence: TGCGCCAGCAGCCAAGAGATGGGCAGGGGGGGATTTGAAGCTTTCTTT.

This rearrangement joins TRBV9 to TRBJ2-5; TRBD2 matches 7 bases. Per germline, CDR1 SGDLS and CDR2 YYNGEE. The CDR3 consists of 17 residues. The J segment lost 5 bases and the V segment lost 4 bases, leaving 17 bases of the junction unmatched. The CDR3 DNA is TGTGCCAGCAGCTCCAAACCGGGACTACCCTCCTCCGAGACCCAGTACTTC. This encodes CASSSKPGLPSSETQYF.